The source of this TCR beta chain is a study of cytomegalovirus exposure and HLA in healthy donors. CDR3 size: 20 residues. The junction had 15 bases not matched to a gene; V was cut back by 4 bases and J by 0 bases. Germline V lookup: CDR1 KGHSH, CDR2 LQKENI. Primers for the PCR totalled 60 Vbeta and 13 Jbeta. Only in-frame clones appear in the TCRdb table, and some are missing; sequencing was by immunoSEQ multiplex PCR. The table has 100,000 to 150,000 clones, roughly 80% seen once. The sample comprised PBMCs. The V and J genes are TRBV18 and TRBJ1-2, with TRBD1 matching 12 bases. The clonotype originates from a woman aged 40 to 50 in good health and CMV-seropositive. CDR3 region: CASSRTQHPGQGAPNYGYTF. CDR3 nucleotides: TGTGCCAGCTCACGCACCCAACATCCGGGACAGGGGGCGCCTAACTATGGCTACACCTTC.